This T cell receptor beta chain comes out of a study of cytotoxic CD8 clonotypes in ibrutinib-treated CLL (TCRdb year 2021). In terms of the full investigation: The cohort had about a dozen relapsed/refractory and approximately 15 treatment-naive patients; 17 to 18 were IGHV unmutated. Cryopreserved peripheral blood mononuclear cells were obtained before treatment, at response, and at either sustained remission or disease progression. Partial responses were observed in 24 patients and complete responses in 2; after a median follow-up of around 68 months, remission was maintained in about 15 patients and progression was observed in some twelve. Patients were still on ibrutinib when every remission and progressive disease sample was collected. The response samples were drawn at a median of approximately twelve months into treatment, with a range of roughly 6 to 40 months. On average, each sample had 255,043 productive templates and 100,000 or so productive rearrangements. Longitudinal samples were available for about 30% of the 86 trial participants.

A MiSeq instrument was used for deep resolution sequencing, which targeted depths ranging from 1 in 1 million up to 1 in 200,000 T cells, with coverage averaging 10x for each clonotype. The immunoSEQ hsTCRB Kit was used to generate the TCR beta libraries. For the original study's pipeline: ImmunoSEQ Data Assistant and ImmunoSEQ Analyzer were used for data analysis, and V, D and J genes were assigned according to IMGT definitions. Clonality, which ranges from 0 to 1, was calculated as one minus the normalized Shannon entropy of productive rearrangement frequencies. Only overrepresented clonotypes making up at least 0.05% of each patient's repertoire were included in the public clonotype analysis. About a dozen repertoires from age-matched healthy donors, obtained from immuneACCESS, served as clonality controls. This immuneACCESS table, as held by TCRdb, lists in-frame sequences with V and J called but not all clones. Of the missing ones, under half trace to an unresolved V gene in checked studies; the others have no known cause. V, J and clone size derive from that table, while D and trimming were established from the DNA sequence. Present in this sample are roughly 150,000 clones, about four fifths of which were seen just once. The top ten clones comprise 3.5% to 5.5% of the sample.

What the time point label conveys for this sample: approximately 25 months on ibrutinib. For TCR beta library preparation, about 2 micrograms of genomic DNA were isolated from cryopreserved PBMCs. Longitudinal blood samples from CLL patients receiving ibrutinib monotherapy were subjected to high-throughput TCR beta sequencing. The patients took part in an open-label, single-center phase 2 trial of ibrutinib monotherapy. Study-wide conclusions, independent of this receptor: Public clonotypes were rare and either shrank or stayed stable during treatment, and the rise in clonality at ibrutinib response reflected expansion of private clonotypes. Sustained-remission and progressing patients did not have matched sampling times, and lymph node repertoires were not examined. Baseline clonality was found to be higher than that of age-matched healthy donors and was strongly correlated with circulating CD8+ T-cell counts. Clonality rose at ibrutinib response, remained stable during sustained remission, and dropped back toward baseline at progression.

The CDR3 holds 15 amino acids from the cysteine to the phenylalanine. CDR3 DNA only is kept here, 45 bases in frame from base 1. V loses 0 bases of germline sequence and J loses 0 bases, and the interval between the two ends is 7 bases. As encoded in the germline V gene, CDR1 is SGHDT while CDR2 is YYEEEE. As for this clone: Its antigen target is currently unknown. Base-call qualities are not available, and no considerably larger clone is one nucleotide away.

The sequence was collected from a human donor with chronic lymphocytic leukemia. This specimen was PBMCs, taken after 24 months of ibrutinib treatment. The rearranged segments are TRBV5-6 and TRBJ1-3; confidence is insufficient to name the D gene. This receptor carries the CDR3 CASSLGVGSGNTIYF. The DNA reads TGTGCCAGCAGCTTGGGCGTCGGCTCTGGAAACACCATATATTTT.